Below, 5 T cell receptor beta chains from the same sample are listed, as sequenced in a study of Graves' ophthalmopathy and Graves' hyperthyroidism. TCR beta CDR3 amplification used RNA transcripts. Scientists carried out first-round RT-PCR using HTBI primers and then a second-round multiplex PCR. TCRdb re-called the multiplex PCR reads with MiXCR, one entry per CDR3 protein. The sample holds over a million distinct CDR3 sequences, 36% seen once. Material: peripheral blood or thyroid tissue (not recorded which). The receptors stem from an adult man with Graves' hyperthyroidism.

The V and J genes are TRBV20-1 and TRBJ2-7, with D possibly matching TRBD1 (5 bases). Per the germline V gene, CDR1 is DFQATT and CDR2 is SNEGSKA (reference sequence). V was cut by 3 bases and J by 2 bases, with 14 bases left in between. This CDR3 comprises 14 residues. The CDR3 DNA is TGCAGTGCTAGTTCAGGGTCAGGCACCTACGAGCAGTACTTC. Translated, it gives CSASSGSGTYEQYF.

This clonotype was recorded at least ten times. This sequence joins TRBV2 and TRBJ1-5, with D unclear. The V and J ends lost 4 bases and 1 base respectively, with 11 bases between them. From germline, CDR1 is SNHLY and CDR2 FYNNEI. The CDR3 spans 15 residues. CDR3 loop: CASSAQQLSNQPQHF. The DNA for the CDR3 is TGTGCCAGCAGTGCACAGCAATTGAGCAATCAGCCCCAGCATTTT.

V is TRBV4-1 and J is TRBJ2-6; no clear D. The CDR3 is made up of 18 amino acids. Trimming removed 0 bases from V and 0 bases from J, with 12 bases in between. CDR1 MGHRA and CDR2 YSYEKL come from the germline V gene. The CDR3 reads CASSQDVVMVSGANVLTF. CDR3 bases: TGCGCCAGCAGCCAAGATGTTGTAATGGTCTCTGGGGCCAACGTCCTGACTTTC.

The CDR3 reads CASHPQGASNQPQHF. In nucleotides, the CDR3 is TGTGCCAGCCATCCACAGGGGGCGTCTAATCAGCCCCAGCATTTT. The chain recombines TRBV19 with TRBJ1-5; 9 nucleotides align to TRBD1. This CDR3 has 15 amino acids. V shed 9 bases and J 4 bases; nucleotides not matched to a gene: 10. Per germline, CDR1 LNHDA and CDR2 SQIVND (reference sequence). Using reference TRBV19 and TRBJ1-5 for the parts outside the CDR3, the full variable domain is DGGITQSPKYLFRKEGQNVTLSCEQNLNHDAMYWYRQDPGQGLRLIYYSQIVNDFQKGDIAEGYSVSREKKESFPLTVTSAQKNPTAFYLCASHPQGASNQPQHFGDGTRLSIL.

The chain joins TRBV19 to TRBJ2-7, with D perhaps TRBD2 (6 bases). Germline V gene lookup returns CDR1 LNHDA and CDR2 SQIVND (reference sequence). The CDR3 consists of 15 residues. V gave up 7 bases and J gave up 1 base, with 17 bases separating them. CDR3 nucleotides: TGTGCCAGTACCCTGGTAGCAGGAGGGTCCTACGAGCAGTACTTC. This codes for CASTLVAGGSYEQYF.